Each of the 9 T cell receptor beta chains below was sequenced from the same sample in a study of T cells after yellow fever vaccination. TCRdb called the 5' RACE reads again in MiXCR, with one record for every CDR3 protein. Here the sample spans 620,000 or so distinct CDR3 sequences, about 12% being singletons. Sequences were derived from PBMCs, sampled on the day of the yellow fever booster vaccination. The receptors shown here come from a man younger than 40 who received the YFV17D yellow fever vaccine.

The rearrangement uses TRBV24-1 and TRBJ1-1; TRBD1 might be the D (5 bases). CDR1 is KGHDR, CDR2 SFDVKD, per germline. This CDR3 is built from 14 residues. The germline V and J ends were trimmed by 3 bases and 4 bases, with 11 bases remaining between them. Here the CDR3 reads CATSDTGSGTEAFF. Here the CDR3 DNA reads TGTGCCACCAGTGATACAGGTTCGGGCACTGAAGCTTTCTTT.

V is TRBV28 and J is TRBJ2-7, with a weak D call TRBD2 (6 bases). Germline V CDR1 and CDR2: MDHEN, SYDVKM. Trimming took 5 bases from V and 0 from J, leaving 14 bases between them. CDR3 size: 15 residues. CDR3 region: CASSRPLASSYEQYF. DNA for the CDR3: TGTGCCAGCAGTAGACCTCTAGCGTCCTCCTACGAGCAGTACTTC.

The chain recombines TRBV7-2 with TRBJ1-2; tentatively, D is TRBD1 (5 bases). This CDR3 is built from 15 residues. Trimming pared 2 bases from V and 6 bases from J, leaving 16 bases between. Germline V lookup: CDR1 SGHTA, CDR2 FQGNSA. The CDR3 here is CASSLKFQGGDGYTF. The CDR3 coding sequence is TGTGCCAGCAGCTTAAAGTTCCAGGGAGGGGATGGCTACACCTTC.

This chain links TRBV7-2 with TRBJ2-3, with 14 nucleotides matching TRBD2. CDR1 is SGHTA and CDR2 is FQGNSA in the germline V gene. J was trimmed by 5 bases and V by 6 bases; bases with no gene match: 4. This CDR3 spans 15 amino acids. CDR3 sequence reads: CASRFGLAGGDTQYF. The CDR3 DNA follows: TGTGCCAGCAGATTCGGACTAGCGGGAGGAGATACGCAGTATTTT.

The V and J genes are TRBV5-1 and TRBJ2-7; 7 bases match TRBD2. V shed 3 bases and J 0 bases; nucleotides not matched to a gene: 6. Germline V gene lookup returns CDR1 SGHRS and CDR2 YFSETQ. The CDR3 sequence is 15 residues long. The CDR3 spells CASSSTGGHSYEQYF. Here the CDR3 DNA reads TGCGCCAGCAGCTCCACGGGAGGACACTCCTACGAGCAGTACTTC.

CDR3 amino acids: CASSSPLAGLTDTQYF. The DNA for the CDR3 is TGTGCCAGCAGCTCCCCCCTAGCGGGGCTCACAGATACGCAGTATTTT. The J gene is TRBJ2-3, the V gene TRBV7-2; TRBD2 matches 9 bases. Germline V gene data show CDR1 as SGHTA and CDR2 as FQGNSA. Germline trimming cut 4 bases from V and 2 bases from J; bases unmatched to any gene: 7. The CDR3 runs 16 residues. The full variable domain, with the rest looked up from reference TRBV7-2 and TRBJ2-3, is GAGVSQSPSNKVTEKGKDVELRCDPISGHTALYWYRQSLGQGLEFLIYFQGNSAPDKSGLPSDRFSAERTGGSVSTLTIQRTQQEDSAVYLCASSSPLAGLTDTQYFGPGTRLTVL.

The chain links TRBV4-3 to TRBJ2-5; TRBD1 might be the D (6 bases). V dropped 2 bases and J dropped 0 bases, with 10 bases sitting between them. The CDR3 length is 15 residues. Germline CDR1 is LGHNA and CDR2 is YSLEER. CDR3 coding DNA: TGCGCCAGCAGCCAACTCGACAGGAACCAAGAGACCCAGTACTTC. This codes for CASSQLDRNQETQYF.

Note on this clonotype: Compared with germline, one end of the junction differs, possibly owing to a read error. The CDR3 sequence: CCADGVLAGEADTQYF. The CDR3 DNA reads as TGCTGTGCTGATGGGGTCCTAGCGGGAGAGGCAGATACGCAGTATTTT. The chain carries TRBV20-1 and TRBJ2-3; 10 bases are a match to TRBD2. Per the germline V gene, CDR1 is DFQATT and CDR2 is SNEGSKA (reference sequence). The CDR3 is 16 residues long.

In this sample, this clonotype turned up a few times. This sequence joins TRBV7-2 and TRBJ2-7; D possibly corresponds to TRBD1 (7 bases). Looked up from germline, CDR1 is SGHTA and CDR2 is FQGNSA. The CDR3 sequence is 14 residues long. V gave up 5 bases and J gave up 4 bases, with 15 bases separating them. In DNA form, the CDR3 reads TGTGCCAGCAGCGATCAGGGGGGACTGTACGAGCAGTACTTC. The encoded protein is CASSDQGGLYEQYF. The complete variable domain, with remaining parts taken from reference TRBV7-2 and TRBJ2-7, reads GAGVSQSPSNKVTEKGKDVELRCDPISGHTALYWYRQSLGQGLEFLIYFQGNSAPDKSGLPSDRFSAERTGGSVSTLTIQRTQQEDSAVYLCASSDQGGLYEQYFGPGTRLTVT.